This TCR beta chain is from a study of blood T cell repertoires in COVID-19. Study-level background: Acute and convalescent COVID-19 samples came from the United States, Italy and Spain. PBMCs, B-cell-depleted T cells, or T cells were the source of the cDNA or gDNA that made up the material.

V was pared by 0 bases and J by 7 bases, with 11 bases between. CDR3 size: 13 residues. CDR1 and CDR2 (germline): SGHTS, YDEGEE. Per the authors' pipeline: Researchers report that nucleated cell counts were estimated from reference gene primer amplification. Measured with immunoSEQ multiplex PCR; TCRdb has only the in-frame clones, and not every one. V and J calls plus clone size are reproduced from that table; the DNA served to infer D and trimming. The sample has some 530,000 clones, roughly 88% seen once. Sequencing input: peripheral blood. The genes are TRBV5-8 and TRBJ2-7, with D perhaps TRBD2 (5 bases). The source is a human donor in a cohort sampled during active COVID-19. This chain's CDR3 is CASSLGSVGEQYF. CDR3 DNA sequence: TGTGCCAGCAGCTTGGGTAGCGTTGGTGAGCAGTACTTC.